Below are 18 T cell receptor beta chains sequenced from a single sample in a study of cytomegalovirus exposure and HLA in healthy donors. PCR was performed using 60 Vbeta and 13 Jbeta primers. Measured with immunoSEQ multiplex PCR; TCRdb has only the in-frame clones, and not every one. The table has roughly 200,000 clones, around 77% seen once. The sequencing input was PBMCs. The receptors derive from a man aged 25-45 years in good health and CMV-seronegative.

This sequence joins TRBV19 and TRBJ1-2; weak D call: TRBD1 (6 bases). CDR3 length: 13 amino acids. V dropped 1 base and J dropped 5 bases, with 8 bases sitting between them. Per germline, CDR1 LNHDA and CDR2 SQIVND (reference sequence). CDR3 DNA: TGTGCCAGTAGTATAGGGCAGGGGTATGGCTACACCTTC. Translating gives CASSIGQGYGYTF.

V and J are TRBV29-1 and TRBJ2-1; D call uncertain. The CDR3 runs 12 residues. V shed 4 bases and J shed 4 bases, with 8 bases lying between them. The germline V gene encodes CDR1 SQVTM and CDR2 ANQGSEA. The CDR3 reads CSVVVLYNEQFF. CDR3 in DNA: TGCAGCGTTGTAGTCTTGTACAATGAGCAGTTCTTC.

The V call is TRBV7-6, the J call TRBJ2-3, with D possibly TRBD1 on 5 matching bases. The CDR3 has 18 residues. CDR1 and CDR2 (germline): SGHVS, FNYEAQ. The V end was cut by 3 bases, the J end by 0 bases, with 19 bases between. The CDR3 bases are TGTGCCAGCAGCTTGGGCCCCCGGTCAGGGTCTAGCACAGATACGCAGTATTTT. Its translation is CASSLGPRSGSSTDTQYF.

This clone has just a few counts. Different DNA sequences within this sample yield the same CDR3. This CDR3 is CASSERGIAEAFF. The CDR3, as DNA: TGTGCCAGCAGTGAAAGGGGGATCGCTGAAGCTTTCTTT. The chain joins TRBV6-1 to TRBJ1-1; D might be TRBD1 (6 bases). The germline CDR1 and CDR2 sequences are MNHNS and SASEGT. V was trimmed by 2 bases and J by 6 bases, leaving 10 bases between them. This CDR3 is built from 13 residues.

This chain connects TRBV18 to TRBJ1-1; D is perhaps TRBD1 (5 bases). Germline V gene sequence: CDR1 KGHSH, CDR2 LQKENI. The CDR3 loop spans 14 amino acids. Trimming removed 6 bases at V and 1 base at J, with 12 bases between. CDR3 in DNA: TGTGCCAGCTCCCCGGGACTCTGGAACACTGAAGCTTTCTTT. Encoded protein: CASSPGLWNTEAFF.

This rearrangement joins TRBV7-9 to TRBJ2-2; D possibly corresponds to TRBD1 (5 bases). Trimming took 5 bases from V and 0 from J, leaving 13 bases between them. The CDR3 totals 16 residues. In germline, CDR1 is SEHNR, CDR2 FQNEAQ (reference sequence). CDR3 protein: CASSLIDRANTGELFF. The CDR3 DNA reads as TGTGCCAGCAGCCTTATCGACAGAGCGAACACCGGGGAGCTGTTTTTT.

CDR3 nucleotide sequence: TGTGCCAGCAGCTCTAGGACAGACTCCTACGAGCAGTACTTC. Encoded protein: CASSSRTDSYEQYF. The chain combines TRBV7-9 with TRBJ2-7, with D possibly matching TRBD1 (6 bases). V was pared by 4 bases and J by 0 bases, with 10 bases between. The CDR3 totals 14 residues. The germline CDR1 and CDR2 sequences are SEHNR and FQNEAQ (reference sequence).

The chain links TRBV5-6 to TRBJ2-2; 8 bases fit TRBD2. Germline loops: CDR1 SGHDT, CDR2 YYEEEE. The ends lost 0 bases at V and 5 bases at J; junction bases unmatched: 0. The CDR3 has 14 residues. In DNA, the CDR3 is TGTGCCAGCAGCTTGGCGGGGGGGACCGGGGAGCTGTTTTTT. Protein product: CASSLAGGTGELFF.

The chain links TRBV10-3 to TRBJ1-3; D may be TRBD1 (5 bases). This CDR3 has 16 amino acids. Trimming took off 7 bases at V and 0 bases at J, with 16 bases between the two ends. Germline CDR1 and CDR2: ENHRY and SYGVKD. CDR3 sequence: CAIKGIDSNSGNTIYF. The CDR3 DNA follows: TGTGCCATCAAGGGAATCGACAGTAACTCTGGAAACACCATATATTTT.

As DNA, the CDR3 is TGTGCCAGCAGCCCCCGGGACTCAAACTACGAGCAGTACTTC. This encodes CASSPRDSNYEQYF. This chain uses TRBV7-3 with TRBJ2-7; maybe TRBD2 (6 bases). Between the trimmed V and J ends, which lost 5 bases and 3 bases, there was a span of 14 bases. The CDR3 runs 14 residues. Germline-derived CDR1 and CDR2 are SGHTA and FQGTGA.

This clone was counted only a few times. V gene TRBV19 combines with J gene TRBJ1-2; TRBD1 matches at 11 bases. Germline CDR1 is LNHDA and CDR2 is SQIVND (reference sequence). This CDR3 region has 14 residues. After removal of 6 bases from V and 3 bases from J, the junction contained 3 bases not matched to a gene. This CDR3 reads CASSGQGAHYGYTF. In DNA, the CDR3 is TGTGCCAGTAGCGGACAGGGGGCCCACTATGGCTACACCTTC.

In regard to this clone: Other DNA sequences of this sample code for an identical CDR3. The genes are TRBV29-1 and TRBJ1-5; 12 bases are shared with TRBD1. The germline CDR1 and CDR2 sequences are SQVTM and ANQGSEA. This CDR3 region has 13 residues. V dropped 6 bases and J dropped 7; count of bases not matched to a gene: 4. Here the CDR3 DNA reads TGCAGCGTGGGACAGGGGGCTGGCCAGCCCCAGCATTTT. Translating it yields CSVGQGAGQPQHF.

This chain uses TRBV18 with TRBJ2-1; D perhaps matches TRBD1 (5 bases). Germline V gives CDR1 KGHSH, CDR2 LQKENI. V lost 2 bases to trimming and J lost 2 bases, with 10 bases between them. CDR3 size: 15 residues. Written as DNA, the CDR3 is TGTGCCAGCTCACCATTAGGGGCAACCTACAATGAGCAGTTCTTC. Protein product: CASSPLGATYNEQFF.

The chain has TRBV5-1 and TRBJ1-2, with 10 nucleotides matching TRBD1. The CDR3 consists of 14 residues. Trimming removed 0 bases from V and 6 bases from J; junction bases left unmatched: 2. Per the germline V gene, CDR1 is SGHRS and CDR2 is YFSETQ. Here the CDR3 DNA reads TGCGCCAGCAGCTTGGGGGGACAGGGGAATGGCTACACCTTC. Protein sequence: CASSLGGQGNGYTF.

This chain connects TRBV2 to TRBJ2-7; weak D call: TRBD2 (6 bases). Deletions cut 3 bases from V and 2 bases from J, with 14 bases between. The CDR3 loop spans 15 amino acids. The germline gives CDR1 SNHLY, CDR2 FYNNEI. CDR3 amino acids: CASSDGDLRTYEQYF. The CDR3 bases are TGTGCCAGCAGTGACGGGGACTTGAGGACCTACGAGCAGTACTTC.

The chain has TRBV5-1 and TRBJ2-7; D is ambiguous. The germline V and J ends were trimmed by 2 bases and 7 bases, with 13 bases remaining between them. Per germline, CDR1 SGHRS and CDR2 YFSETQ. The CDR3 covers 13 residues. This CDR3 reads CASSFPGGEEQYF. CDR3 coding DNA: TGCGCCAGCAGCTTCCCCGGTGGTGAGGAGCAGTACTTC.

V usage is TRBV27 and J usage is TRBJ1-2; D might be TRBD1 (6 bases). Germline V CDR1 and CDR2: MNHEY, SMNVEV (reference sequence). This CDR3 contains 14 residues. Between the trimmed V and J ends, which lost 5 bases and 4 bases, there was a span of 14 bases. CDR3 DNA sequence: TGTGCCAGCAGTCAGCAGGGGCCCACCTATGGCTACACCTTC. Amino acids: CASSQQGPTYGYTF.

This rearrangement joins TRBV18 to TRBJ2-5, with D possibly matching TRBD1 (5 bases). V was shortened by 8 bases and J by 3 bases, with 19 bases between the two germline ends. CDR3 size: 15 residues. From germline, CDR1 is KGHSH and CDR2 LQKENI. CDR3 coding DNA: TGTGCCAGCAAGGAGCCGCACAGGTGGAAAGAGACCCAGTACTTC. As protein: CASKEPHRWKETQYF.